A selection of T cell receptor beta chains follows, all from one sample in a study of blood T cell repertoires in COVID-19. The repertoire was sequenced with immunoSEQ multiplex PCR; TCRdb's copy has only in-frame clones and lacks some. The table lists around 250,000 clones, about 90% of them singletons, with roughly 3% in the top ten. The source material was PBMCs or T cells enriched from blood (not recorded which). These TCRs come from a woman aged 40 to 50 who had been exposed to COVID-19. Both conserved end residues are part of each CDR3. The D gene is left open where the match is weak. For some rows the clone size is stated as once, few or many, or as a class when expanded; others skip it.

once	TRBV6-5	.	TRBJ1-1	CASSYLGLNTEAFF	TGTGCCAGCAGTTACCTAGGATTGAACACTGAAGCTTTCTTT
.	TRBV10-3	.	TRBJ2-3	CAISLDSYTDTQYF	TGTGCCATCAGCCTGGACTCCTACACAGATACGCAGTATTTT
.	TRBV7-2	.	TRBJ2-1	CASLLRPGQHNEQFF	TGTGCCAGCTTACTACGTCCTGGACAGCACAATGAGCAGTTCTTC
.	TRBV5-4	.	TRBJ2-5	CASSLGGIRGARETQYF	TGTGCCAGCAGCTTGGGCGGTATTCGGGGGGCCAGAGAGACCCAGTACTTC
.	TRBV29-1	TRBD1	TRBJ1-2	CSVGQGTGGYTF	TGCAGCGTGGGACAGGGAACGGGTGGCTACACCTTC
.	TRBV6-5	.	TRBJ1-5	CASSYPDSPNQPQHF	TGTGCCAGCAGTTACCCGGACAGCCCCAATCAGCCCCAGCATTTT
.	TRBV6-5	.	TRBJ1-1	CASSYSPRIRNTEAFF	TGTGCCAGCAGTTACTCGCCCCGAATCAGGAACACTGAAGCTTTCTTT
.	TRBV28	.	TRBJ1-2	CASSFPQTGNGYTF	TGTGCCAGCAGTTTTCCCCAAACGGGGAATGGCTACACCTTC
.	TRBV19	TRBD2	TRBJ2-1	CASSIMGASGRNEQFF	TGTGCCAGTAGTATAATGGGGGCTAGCGGGAGAAATGAGCAGTTCTTC
.	TRBV2	.	TRBJ2-6	CASRERGSGANVLTF	TGTGCCAGCAGAGAAAGGGGGTCCGGGGCCAACGTCCTGACTTTC
.	TRBV20-1	.	TRBJ2-3	CSASSGGAQYF	TGCAGTGCTAGTAGCGGAGGGGCGCAGTATTTT
once	TRBV7-2	TRBD1	TRBJ2-1	CASSLAGGPPYNEQFF	TGTGCCAGCAGCTTAGCAGGGGGCCCCCCTTACAATGAGCAGTTCTTC
.	TRBV24-1	TRBD1	TRBJ1-5	CATSDSGTGDQPQHF	TGTGCCACCAGTGATTCTGGGACAGGGGATCAGCCCCAGCATTTT
.	TRBV30	.	TRBJ1-1	CAWSPGDTEAFF	TGTGCCTGGAGTCCCGGGGACACTGAAGCTTTCTTT
.	TRBV29-1	.	TRBJ1-1	CSVKTANTEAFF	TGCAGCGTTAAGACAGCGAACACTGAAGCTTTCTTT
.	TRBV27	TRBD1	TRBJ1-1	CASSDQGVLNTEAFF	TGTGCCAGCAGCGACCAGGGGGTCCTCAACACTGAAGCTTTCTTT
.	TRBV6-2/TRBV6-3	.	TRBJ1-5	CASSYTRGGNQPQHF	TGTGCCAGCAGTTACACCAGGGGAGGCAATCAGCCCCAGCATTTT
many	TRBV6-6	TRBD1	TRBJ2-2	CASGQAGELFF	TGTGCCAGCGGACAGGCCGGGGAGCTGTTTTTT
.	TRBV6-5	TRBD2	TRBJ2-2	CASSPSGMNTGELFF	TGTGCCAGCAGCCCAAGCGGGATGAACACCGGGGAGCTGTTTTTT
.	TRBV5-8	TRBD1	TRBJ1-1	CASSLQGRAEAFF	TGTGCCAGCAGCTTACAGGGGCGCGCTGAAGCTTTCTTT
.	TRBV28	TRBD2	TRBJ2-2	CASTGLGFPGELFF	TGTGCCAGCACGGGACTAGGATTTCCCGGGGAGCTGTTTTTT
.	TRBV7-2	.	TRBJ1-4	CASSRRTGGNNEKLFF	TGTGCCAGCAGCAGGAGAACGGGAGGGAATAATGAAAAACTGTTTTTT
.	TRBV6-2/TRBV6-3	.	TRBJ1-5	CASSSSTLNQPQHF	TGTGCCAGCAGTTCCTCGACTCTAAATCAGCCCCAGCATTTT
.	TRBV7-8	TRBD2	TRBJ2-7	CASSGRGTSGAWALYEQYF	TGTGCCAGCAGCGGCCGAGGGACTAGCGGGGCGTGGGCCTTGTACGAGCAGTACTTC
.	TRBV27	TRBD2	TRBJ2-1	CASSLLASGRANEQFF	TGTGCCAGCAGTTTACTGGCCAGCGGGAGGGCCAATGAGCAGTTCTTC
.	TRBV27	.	TRBJ1-4	CASSLNHREGLFF	TGTGCCAGCAGTTTAAACCACAGGGAAGGGCTGTTTTTT
.	TRBV3-1/TRBV3-2	TRBD1	TRBJ2-7	CASSQGDSEQYF	TGTGCCAGCAGCCAAGGGGACAGCGAGCAGTACTTC
.	TRBV2	.	TRBJ1-5	CASSEVVGTLDQPQHF	TGTGCCAGCAGTGAAGTTGTAGGGACTCTGGATCAGCCCCAGCATTTT
.	TRBV4-1	TRBD2	TRBJ2-1	CASSQGWPSGYNEQFF	TGCGCCAGCAGCCAAGGTTGGCCTAGCGGGTACAATGAGCAGTTCTTC
.	TRBV7-2	.	TRBJ2-1	CASSLQGNEQFF	TGTGCCAGCAGCTTACAGGGGAATGAGCAGTTCTTC
.	TRBV7-3	.	TRBJ2-3	CASSPTGGTDTQYF	TGTGCCAGCAGCCCCACCGGAGGCACAGATACGCAGTATTTT
.	TRBV18	TRBD1	TRBJ2-1	CASSPPGTGDAHNEQFF	TGTGCCAGCTCACCCCCCGGGACAGGGGACGCCCACAATGAGCAGTTCTTC
few	TRBV10-3	.	TRBJ1-1	CAISEVGGTEAFF	TGTGCCATCAGTGAGGTGGGAGGGACTGAAGCTTTCTTT
.	TRBV11-3	TRBD1	TRBJ2-5	CASSLEGQGGWETQYF	TGTGCCAGCAGCTTAGAGGGACAGGGAGGATGGGAGACCCAGTACTTC
.	TRBV18	.	TRBJ1-1	CASSPSQGGAEAFF	TGTGCCAGCTCACCATCCCAGGGAGGGGCTGAAGCTTTCTTT
.	TRBV4-1	TRBD2	TRBJ2-2	CASSQGGLAGVGTGELFF	TGCGCCAGCAGCCAAGGGGGACTAGCGGGAGTAGGCACCGGGGAGCTGTTTTTT
.	TRBV19	TRBD1	TRBJ1-2	CASQLRQGWNGYTF	TGTGCCAGTCAGCTTAGACAGGGCTGGAATGGCTACACCTTC